This T cell receptor beta chain was identified in a study of multiple sclerosis patients with progressive multifocal leukoencephalopathy. Time point meaning: before natalizumab initiation. Every listed patient previously received interferon beta; all PML patients were women. T0 blood was collected before the first natalizumab infusion. With 0 bases clipped from V and 6 bases from J, the junction kept 2 bases outside the gene matches. This CDR3 is 14 amino acids long. Germline CDR1 is SSHAT and CDR2 is FNYEAQ (reference sequence). Spiked into each PCR were synthetic inline TR CDR3 controls of all V-J pairings. Data came from immunoSEQ multiplex PCR; TCRdb stores just in-frame clones and leaves some out. This table holds under 40,000 clones, around 93% found once. Overall study findings and caveats: Most PML patients had lower entropy, suggesting less diverse TRB repertoires.

Comment on this clone: Its antigen is as yet unknown.

The origin of this receptor is a man aged 25-45 years with multiple sclerosis. The genes are TRBV7-7 and TRBJ2-1; TRBD1 matches 7 bases. The sample comprised PBMCs. The CDR3 coding sequence is TGTGCCAGCAGCTTAGCAGGGGGCATCAATGAGCAGTTCTTC. As protein: CASSLAGGINEQFF.